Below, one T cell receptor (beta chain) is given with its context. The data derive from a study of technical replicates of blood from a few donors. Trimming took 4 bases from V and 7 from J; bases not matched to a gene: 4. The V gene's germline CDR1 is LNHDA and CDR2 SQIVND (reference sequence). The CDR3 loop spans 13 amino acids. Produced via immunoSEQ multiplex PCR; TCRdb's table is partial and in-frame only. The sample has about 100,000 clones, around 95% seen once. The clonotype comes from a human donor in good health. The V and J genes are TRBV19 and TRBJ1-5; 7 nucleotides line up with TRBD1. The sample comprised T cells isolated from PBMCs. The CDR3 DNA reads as TGTGCCAGTAGTACCGACAGGGCCCAGCCCCAGCATTTT. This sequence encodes CASSTDRAQPQHF.